This entry is about one TCR beta chain. The data originate from a study of blood T cell repertoires in COVID-19. Study at large: There were acute and convalescent COVID-19 samples, and they came from the United States, Italy and Spain. The analysed material was cDNA or gDNA that came from T cells, B-cell-depleted T cells, or PBMCs.

Germline CDR1 reads LNHDA; CDR2 reads SQIVND (reference sequence). With V trimmed by 5 bases and J by 7 bases, 10 bases remained unmatched. This CDR3 has 15 residues. The authors' processing: The authors estimated nucleated cell counts from reference gene primer amplification. The table came from immunoSEQ multiplex PCR; TCRdb's copy has only in-frame clones and leaves some out. That table furnishes V, J and clone size, whereas the DNA furnished D and trimming. There are about 190,000 clones in the sample; around nine tenths occur only once, and approximately 2.1% lies in the top ten. The clonotype was recovered from a man in his 70s with active or convalescent COVID-19. The genes are TRBV19 and TRBJ1-5; 8 bases are a match to TRBD1. Sequencing was carried out using peripheral blood. CDR3 in DNA: TGTGCCAGTAGTGCCACGGACAGGGCCACCCAGCCCCAGCATTTT. Translation gives CASSATDRATQPQHF.